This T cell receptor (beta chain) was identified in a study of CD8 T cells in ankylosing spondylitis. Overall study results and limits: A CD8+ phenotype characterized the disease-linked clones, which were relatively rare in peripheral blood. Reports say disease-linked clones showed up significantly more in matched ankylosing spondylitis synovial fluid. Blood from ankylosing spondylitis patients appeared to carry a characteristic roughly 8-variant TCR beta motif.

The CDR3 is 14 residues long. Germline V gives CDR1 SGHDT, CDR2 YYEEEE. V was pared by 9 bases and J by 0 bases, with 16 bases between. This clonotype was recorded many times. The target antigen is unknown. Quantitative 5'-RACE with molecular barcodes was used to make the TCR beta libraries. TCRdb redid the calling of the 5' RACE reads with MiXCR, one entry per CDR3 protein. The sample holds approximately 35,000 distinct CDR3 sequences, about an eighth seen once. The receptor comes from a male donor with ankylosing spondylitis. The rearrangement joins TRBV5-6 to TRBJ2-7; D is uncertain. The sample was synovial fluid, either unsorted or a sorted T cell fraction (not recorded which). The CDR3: CATSSAMGSYEQYF. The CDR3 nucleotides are TGTGCCACCTCCTCGGCCATGGGCTCCTACGAGCAGTACTTC.